The 20 T cell receptor beta chains given below trace back to one sample, sequenced in a study of OX40 agonist ivuxolimab in advanced cancers. The table came from immunoSEQ multiplex PCR; TCRdb's copy has only in-frame clones and leaves some out. The sample has tens of thousands of clones, more than 90% seen once. Sequences were derived from CD4+ or CD8+ T cells sorted from blood, sampled in a trial of the OX40 agonist ivuxolimab. These receptors came from an adult with an advanced solid tumor such as melanoma, head and neck, liver or kidney cancer.

J is TRBJ2-7 and V is TRBV27; 10 bases line up with TRBD2. The CDR3 is 16 amino acids. Germline assignment: CDR1 MNHEY and CDR2 SMNVEV (reference sequence). With V trimmed by 2 bases and J by 3 bases, 7 bases remained unmatched. The DNA for the CDR3 is TGTGCCAGCAGTTTAGGGAGCTCTAGCGGGGGCTACGAGCAGTACTTC. Its protein product is CASSLGSSSGGYEQYF.

This clone has a single count. The V gene is TRBV9, the J gene TRBJ1-3, with D perhaps TRBD1 (6 bases). The CDR3 is 13 amino acids. Germline CDR1 SGDLS, CDR2 YYNGEE. Trimming stripped 7 bases from V and 7 bases from J, with 15 bases between. CDR3 region: CASEGQQENTIYF. The CDR3 DNA is TGTGCCAGCGAGGGACAACAGGAGAACACCATATATTTT.

This clone was seen once. The chain combines TRBV21-1 with TRBJ2-5; the listed D gene, TRBD1, was not tested against the DNA. TRBV21-1 is shown as a pseudogene. The CDR3 spans 19 residues. CDR3 loop: CASSNTQDWDRGQQETQYF. The CDR3 nucleotides read TGTGCCAGCAGCAATACTCAGGATTGGGACAGGGGGCAACAAGAGACCCAGTACTTC.

This chain joins TRBV30 and TRBJ1-1; D unclear. The V end lost 1 base, the J end lost 0 bases, and 9 bases lay between the germline ends. The CDR3 runs 14 residues. The germline CDR1 and CDR2 sequences are GTSNPN and SVGIG (reference sequence). CDR3 nucleotides: TGTGCCTGGAGTGGTCCGGGCCTGAACACTGAAGCTTTCTTT. Amino acid sequence: CAWSGPGLNTEAFF. The variable domain in full, completed from reference TRBV30 and TRBJ1-1, reads SQTIHQWPATLVQPVGSPLSLECTVEGTSNPNLYWYRQAAGRGLQLLFYSVGIGQISSEVPQNLSASRPQDRQFILSSKKLLLSDSGFYLCAWSGPGLNTEAFFGQGTRLTVV.

The chain recombines TRBV7-9 with TRBJ2-3; D unresolved. The V end was cut by 6 bases, the J end by 6 bases, with 7 bases between. The CDR3 has 11 residues. Germline CDR1 is SEHNR and CDR2 is FQNEAQ (reference sequence). Here the CDR3 reads CASRPDDTQYF. The CDR3 DNA is TGTGCCAGCAGACCGGACGATACGCAGTATTTT.

The V and J genes are TRBV7-9 and TRBJ1-6, with TRBD1 matching 9 bases. The CDR3 runs 15 residues. Germline V CDR1 and CDR2: SEHNR, FQNEAQ (reference sequence). Losses at the gene ends were 2 bases for V and 8 bases for J; bases not matched to a gene: 4. The CDR3 reads CASSLYRGPDSPLHF. For the CDR3, the DNA is TGTGCCAGCAGCTTATACAGGGGGCCGGATTCACCCCTCCACTTT. Drawing the rest from reference TRBV7-9 and TRBJ1-6, the complete variable domain is DTGVSQNPRHKITKRGQNVTFRCDPISEHNRLYWYRQTLGQGPEFLTYFQNEAQLEKSRLLSDRFSAERPKGSFSTLEIQRTEQGDSAMYLCASSLYRGPDSPLHFGNGTRLTVT.

The genes are TRBV11-2 and TRBJ2-1; possibly TRBD2 for D (5 bases). Germline V gene sequence: CDR1 SGHAT, CDR2 FQNNGV. Trimming removed 1 base at V and 6 bases at J, with 10 bases between. This CDR3 region has 14 residues. The CDR3 reads CASSLGVATNEQFF. In DNA form, the CDR3 reads TGTGCCAGCAGCTTAGGGGTAGCGACCAATGAGCAGTTCTTC.

The gene calls are TRBV6-6 and TRBJ1-1, with D possibly matching TRBD1 (6 bases). Trimming took off 5 bases at V and 0 bases at J, with 13 bases between the two ends. The germline CDR1 and CDR2 sequences are MNHNY and SVGAGI (reference sequence). The CDR3 totals 15 residues. CDR3 DNA: TGTGCCAGCAGTCCTCGGACAGCCATGAACACTGAAGCTTTCTTT. Translated: CASSPRTAMNTEAFF.

This clone has just one count. This CDR3 is CASSLGGENTEAFF. CDR3 sequence (DNA): TGCGCCAGCAGTCTCGGGGGGGAGAACACTGAAGCTTTCTTT. J is TRBJ1-1 and V is TRBV10-1, with D tentatively TRBD1 (5 bases). Between the trimmed V and J ends, which lost 5 bases and 1 base, there was a span of 11 bases. Germline V gene data show CDR1 as WNHNN and CDR2 as SYGVQD (reference sequence). This CDR3 has 14 residues.

CDR3: CASSVQGRSSYNEQFF. Written as DNA, the CDR3 is TGTGCCAGCAGTGTGCAGGGTAGGAGCTCCTACAATGAGCAGTTCTTC. This sequence joins TRBV6-4 and TRBJ2-1, with D possibly matching TRBD1 (5 bases). The CDR3 runs 16 residues. Trimming pared 4 bases from V and 0 bases from J, leaving 13 bases between. Germline CDR1 is MRHNA and CDR2 is SNTAGT.

The chain combines TRBV4-1 with TRBJ2-1, with TRBD2 matching 10 bases. The CDR3 length is 18 residues. The V gene end was trimmed by 0 bases and the J gene end by 2 bases; junction bases not matched to a gene: 7. Germline values: CDR1 MGHRA, CDR2 YSYEKL. DNA of the CDR3: TGCGCCAGCAGCCAAGATTTCGTAGCGGGGGGAACCTACAATGAGCAGTTCTTC. It specifies CASSQDFVAGGTYNEQFF.

The genes are TRBV11-2 and TRBJ2-7; no firm D call. This CDR3 spans 11 amino acids. Germline loops: CDR1 SGHAT, CDR2 FQNNGV. V lost 2 bases, J lost 5 bases, and 4 bases lay in between. Here the CDR3 DNA reads TGTGCCAGCAGCTTAATGGACGAGCAGTACTTC. This codes for CASSLMDEQYF.

In this sample, this clone turned up once. The rearrangement links TRBV19 to TRBJ1-1; D is unresolved. Trimming stripped 3 bases from V and 5 bases from J, with 10 bases between. CDR3 size: 13 residues. CDR1 is LNHDA, CDR2 SQIVND, per germline (reference sequence). The CDR3 region has the DNA TGTGCCAGTAGTATGGTGGGTGGAACTGAAGCTTTCTTT. Translation: CASSMVGGTEAFF.

The chain uses TRBV19 and TRBJ2-7; a weak D match, TRBD1 (5 bases). Looked up from germline, CDR1 is LNHDA and CDR2 is SQIVND (reference sequence). The CDR3 consists of 16 residues. V lost 1 base and J lost 5, with 18 bases in between. The CDR3 bases are TGTGCCAGTAGTATAGCCCCGGCAGGGTATAGGAACGAGCAGTACTTC. Its protein is CASSIAPAGYRNEQYF.

The V call is TRBV5-6, the J call TRBJ2-1, with 7 bases that match TRBD1. The germline gives CDR1 SGHDT, CDR2 YYEEEE. CDR3 length: 17 residues. J gave up 3 bases and V 0 bases, and 9 bases lay outside the gene matches. CDR3 residues: CASSLGPAGTVYNEQFF. CDR3 coding DNA: TGTGCCAGCAGCTTGGGACCTGCCGGGACAGTCTACAATGAGCAGTTCTTC. Full variable domain (rest looked up from reference TRBV5-6 and TRBJ2-1): DAGVTQSPTHLIKTRGQQVTLRCSPKSGHDTVSWYQQALGQGPQFIFQYYEEEERQRGNFPDRFSGHQFPNYSSELNVNALLLGDSALYLCASSLGPAGTVYNEQFFGPGTRLTVL.

The V gene is TRBV9, the J gene TRBJ1-5; D not certain. Germline V gene data show CDR1 as SGDLS and CDR2 as YYNGEE. V was shortened by 0 bases and J by 10 bases, with 14 bases between the two germline ends. The CDR3 consists of 14 residues. CDR3 DNA sequence: TGTGCCAGCAGCGTAGGGGCAGGAGACCTTCCCCAGCATTTT. Residues: CASSVGAGDLPQHF.

The V and J genes are TRBV19 and TRBJ2-1, with TRBD1 identical over 7 bases. CDR3 length: 11 residues. Germline assignment: CDR1 LNHDA and CDR2 SQIVND (reference sequence). The V and J ends lost 11 bases and 6 bases, in that order; junction bases with no gene match: 4. The CDR3: CAVTGPNEQFF. The CDR3 bases are TGTGCCGTGACAGGGCCCAATGAGCAGTTCTTC.

The chain links TRBV7-9 to TRBJ1-2; D possibly corresponds to TRBD1 (6 bases). Germline V gene sequence: CDR1 SEHNR, CDR2 FQNEAQ (reference sequence). Trimming stripped 4 bases from V and 7 bases from J, with 13 bases between. The CDR3 sequence is 13 residues long. The CDR3 DNA follows: TGTGCCAGCAGCTCGCGGGACAACGGTGGCTACACCTTC. This gives the protein CASSSRDNGGYTF.

This chain connects TRBV28 to TRBJ2-7; D might be TRBD1 or TRBD2, each matching 5 bases. Trimming shortened V by 6 bases and J by 7 bases, and 19 bases separated the two germline ends. The CDR3 consists of 14 residues. The germline V gene has CDR1 MDHEN and CDR2 SYDVKM. CDR3 sequence reads: CASRSQEELREQYF. DNA for the CDR3: TGTGCCAGCAGGTCACAGGAGGAACTACGAGAGCAGTACTTC.

V usage is TRBV9 and J usage is TRBJ1-4; D is undetermined. Germline values: CDR1 SGDLS, CDR2 YYNGEE. V was trimmed by 3 bases and J by 0 bases, leaving 15 bases between them. CDR3 length equals 17 residues. The CDR3 nucleotides read TGTGCCAGCAGCGACCACACCGGAAAGTCAACTAATGAAAAACTGTTTTTT. Its protein is CASSDHTGKSTNEKLFF.